A selection of T cell receptor beta chains follows, all from one sample in a study of T cells in localized non-small cell lung cancer. Assay used: immunoSEQ multiplex PCR; TCRdb lists only in-frame clones, some missing. This sample yields some 66,000 clones, of which 80% to 90% are seen a single time; roughly 13% belongs to the top ten. The sample in question was peripheral blood, obtained before any cancer treatment. The receptors here all came from a female donor of 60 years or more with stage I lung adenocarcinoma. Both conserved end residues are part of each CDR3. The D gene is left open where the match is weak. The size field is filled for only some rows; it gives once, few, many or a size class.

j_gene	abundance	v_gene	d_gene	CDR3nt	CDR3aa
TRBJ1-3	NA	TRBV5-6	TRBD1	TGTGCCAGCAGCGCGGACAGGGTGGGAGGAAACACCATATATTTT	CASSADRVGGNTIYF
TRBJ2-6	NA	TRBV6-1	NA	TGTGCCAGCAGTGAGCGGGCAGGGCACTCTGGGGCCAACGTCCTGACTTTC	CASSERAGHSGANVLTF
TRBJ2-3	once	TRBV7-9	TRBD2	TGTGCCAGCAGCACTAGCGGGACGGATACGCAGTATTTT	CASSTSGTDTQYF
TRBJ2-7	NA	TRBV5-1	NA	TGCGCCAGCAGATTAACCTCCGGGTTTCAGTACGAGCAGTACTTC	CASRLTSGFQYEQYF
TRBJ2-1	once	TRBV9	NA	TGTGCCAGCAGCGTAGTCGGAAAAGGGGGGAGCTCCTACAATGAGCAGTTCTTC	CASSVVGKGGSSYNEQFF
TRBJ1-1	NA	TRBV10-1	NA	TGCGCCAGCTCCTCGACAGCGTCGAACACTGAAGCTTTCTTT	CASSSTASNTEAFF
TRBJ2-2	many	TRBV19	NA	TGTGCCAGTAATCAGAGGGGTTCAACCGGGGAGCTGTTTTTT	CASNQRGSTGELFF
TRBJ2-5	NA	TRBV25-1	NA	TGTGCCAGCAGTGAATACGGGGGACAAGAGACCCAGTACTTC	CASSEYGGQETQYF
TRBJ2-2	many	TRBV6-1	TRBD2	TGTGCCAGCAGAAGTACTAGCGACACCGGGGAGCTGTTTTTT	CASRSTSDTGELFF
TRBJ2-2	NA	TRBV11-2	TRBD1	TGTGCCAGCAAGTTGACCGGGACAGTGAACACCGGGGAGCTGTTTTTT	CASKLTGTVNTGELFF
TRBJ1-2	NA	TRBV27	NA	TGTGCCAGCAGTTTAGACGGGGGCTTCTATGGCTACACCTTC	CASSLDGGFYGYTF
TRBJ2-7	once	TRBV14	TRBD2	TGTGCCAGCAGCCAAGGATCGGGACTAGCGGGATCTTTCTACGAGCAGTACTTC	CASSQGSGLAGSFYEQYF
TRBJ2-3	NA	TRBV10-1	NA	TGCGCCAGCAGTGAGTCCTCAGGTTTTGGGCCGACGCAGTATTTT	CASSESSGFGPTQYF
TRBJ2-3	once	TRBV11-2	NA	TGTGCCAGCAGCCTATATCCAGGCACAGATACGCAGTATTTT	CASSLYPGTDTQYF
TRBJ1-4	NA	TRBV5-1	TRBD1	TGCGCCAGCAGCTTGGGCTACGGGACAGAGGCTGGGGAAAAACTGTTTTTT	CASSLGYGTEAGEKLFF
TRBJ2-7	once	TRBV23-1	NA	TGCGCCAGCAGTCAACCCCGTCCCCCCCCATCCTACGAGCAGTACTTC	CASSQPRPPPSYEQYF
TRBJ2-7	NA	TRBV29-1	NA	TGCAGCACCCTAAGGGGCTACGAGCAGTACTTC	CSTLRGYEQYF
TRBJ2-7	NA	TRBV28	NA	TGTGCCAGCAACCAAAAAGGATACGAGCAGTACTTC	CASNQKGYEQYF
TRBJ1-3	NA	TRBV27	NA	TGTGCCAGCAGTTTCCGGCCAGATGCCACCATATATTTT	CASSFRPDATIYF
TRBJ1-4	NA	TRBV10-2	TRBD1	TGCGCCAGCAGTGATCACCCCGGGACAGGGGTGGAAAAACTGTTTTTT	CASSDHPGTGVEKLFF
TRBJ2-1	NA	TRBV19	NA	TGTGCCAGTAGCCCCCTATACAATGAGCAGTTCTTC	CASSPLYNEQFF
TRBJ2-5	few	TRBV7-2	TRBD1	TGTGCCAGCAGCTCTGAGGGGGCCCAAGAGACCCAGTACTTC	CASSSEGAQETQYF
TRBJ2-7	NA	TRBV4-1	TRBD2	TGCGCCAGCAGCCAAGGGCTAGCGGGAGTCTCCTACGAGCAGTACTTC	CASSQGLAGVSYEQYF
TRBJ2-1	NA	TRBV5-4	NA	TGTGCCAGCAGCTTGGATAGAAGCTCCTACAATGAGCAGTTCTTC	CASSLDRSSYNEQFF
TRBJ2-7	NA	TRBV7-9	NA	TGTGCCAGCAGCCGATCTATCTACGAGCAGTACTTC	CASSRSIYEQYF
TRBJ2-7	NA	TRBV6-1	TRBD1	TGTGCCAGCACCCCGGACAGGGGAGGCTACGAGCAGTACTTC	CASTPDRGGYEQYF
TRBJ2-1	NA	TRBV6-1	TRBD2	TGTGCCAGCAGTCAAGCGGGGTCATACAATGAGCAGTTCTTC	CASSQAGSYNEQFF
TRBJ2-7	NA	TRBV5-1	TRBD2	TGCGCCAGCAGCTTGCGCCTAGCGGACCACTACGAGCAGTACTTC	CASSLRLADHYEQYF
TRBJ2-1	NA	TRBV5-1	TRBD2	TGCGCCAGCAGCTTGGCCGGAGCACTAGCGGGAGGGAGGGAGCAGTTCTTC	CASSLAGALAGGREQFF
TRBJ1-2	NA	TRBV5-1	NA	TGCGCCAGCAGCTCGGCAGGGGACTATGGCTACACCTTC	CASSSAGDYGYTF
TRBJ2-2	NA	TRBV5-1	NA	TGCGCCAGCAGCTTGGACAGGGTTGTTACCGGGGAGCTGTTTTTT	CASSLDRVVTGELFF
TRBJ1-1	NA	TRBV5-1	NA	TGCGCCAGCAGCTCCGGAACCTCGACATACAACACTGAAGCTTTCTTT	CASSSGTSTYNTEAFF
TRBJ1-1	NA	TRBV27	NA	TGTGCCAGCAGTTTTGTCGGGCCCCGTGAGACTGAAGCTTTCTTT	CASSFVGPRETEAFF
TRBJ1-2	NA	TRBV19	TRBD1	TGTGCCAGTCGCTCGGGACAGGGAAACTATGGCTACACCTTC	CASRSGQGNYGYTF
TRBJ1-4	few	TRBV5-5	NA	TGTGCCAGCAGCTTGGGGGGAATTGAAAAACTGTTTTTT	CASSLGGIEKLFF
TRBJ2-1	once	TRBV29-1	TRBD2	TGCAGCACGGGACTAGCGGGACTAAATGAGCAGTTCTTC	CSTGLAGLNEQFF
TRBJ2-1	NA	TRBV5-1	NA	TGCGCCAGCAGCTCGCCCTCCAGGGACGACAATGAGCAGTTCTTC	CASSSPSRDDNEQFF
TRBJ2-1	NA	TRBV4-1	TRBD2	TGCGCCAGCAGCCAACTTAGCGGGAGGAATGGTAATGAGCAGTTCTTC	CASSQLSGRNGNEQFF
TRBJ1-4	NA	TRBV2	NA	TGTGCCAGCAGTGTTCGGGCAGCAGCAACTAATGAAAAACTGTTTTTT	CASSVRAAATNEKLFF
TRBJ1-6	NA	TRBV5-8	NA	TGTGCCAGCAGCTTGGTGGGGACACCAAATTCACCCCTCCACTTT	CASSLVGTPNSPLHF
TRBJ2-3	NA	TRBV9	NA	TGTGCCAGCAGCGCGGGTGTCTCGGGGGCCACAGATACGCAGTATTTT	CASSAGVSGATDTQYF
TRBJ2-5	once	TRBV5-1	NA	TGCGCCAGCAGCTCCCAGGTTCCTGGGGAGACCCAGTACTTC	CASSSQVPGETQYF
TRBJ1-2	NA	TRBV6-1	NA	TGTGCCAGCAGTGAATCCCTCCAGGTCTATGGCTACACCTTC	CASSESLQVYGYTF
TRBJ2-4	once	TRBV4-1	NA	TGCGCCAGCAGCCAAGAGACTCGGCGAAACATTCAGTACTTC	CASSQETRRNIQYF
TRBJ1-1	NA	TRBV27	NA	TGTGCCAGCAATCCGAGACCAGGGACTGAAGCTTTCTTT	CASNPRPGTEAFF
TRBJ2-7	NA	TRBV5-1	TRBD1	TGCGCCAGCAGCATCGGGACAGTCCAAAGCTCCTACGAGCAGTACTTC	CASSIGTVQSSYEQYF
TRBJ1-4	NA	TRBV18	TRBD1	TGTGCCAGCTCACCATATAGAGGACAGGGAGGAAAACTGTTTTTT	CASSPYRGQGGKLFF
TRBJ2-6	once	TRBV5-1	TRBD2	TGCGCCAGCAGCTTGGAGGCTAGCGGGGCTGGGGCCAACGTCCTGACTTTC	CASSLEASGAGANVLTF
TRBJ2-4	NA	TRBV6-6	TRBD2	TGTGCCAGCAGGACAAAGAGGACTAGCGGGAGAGCCCGCGACTTC	CASRTKRTSGRARDF
TRBJ2-1	once	TRBV5-1	TRBD2	TGCGCCAGCAGTATTGTTCCCGGCGGGAGGGTCAATGAGCAGTTCTTC	CASSIVPGGRVNEQFF
TRBJ1-5	NA	TRBV2	NA	TGTGCCAGCAGTAGATTGATGGTTAGCAATCAGCCCCAGCATTTT	CASSRLMVSNQPQHF
TRBJ2-5	NA	TRBV5-6	NA	TGTGCCAGCAGCCACGGTGGGGGGACCCAGTACTTC	CASSHGGGTQYF
TRBJ1-2	NA	TRBV6-5	NA	TGTGCCACTACGACAGTGAACTATGGCTACACCTTC	CATTTVNYGYTF
TRBJ2-6	few	TRBV27	NA	TGTGCCAGCAGTTTAGAGCCTGGGGCCAACGTCCTGACTTTC	CASSLEPGANVLTF